These 32 T cell receptor beta chains share one sample of origin, sequenced in a study of T cell responses to AZD1222 COVID-19 vaccine. Produced via immunoSEQ multiplex PCR; TCRdb's table is partial and in-frame only. The table lists more than 75,000 clones, about four fifths of them singletons, with about 1.3% in the top ten. The sequencing here drew on peripheral blood, taken 28 days after the second AZD1222 dose. The source is an adult who received the AZD1222 COVID-19 vaccine.

The rearrangement links TRBV27 to TRBJ1-2; 8 bases fit TRBD1. Germline V gives CDR1 MNHEY, CDR2 SMNVEV (reference sequence). Trimming cost V 6 bases and J 0 bases; bases outside gene matches: 6. The CDR3 contains 15 residues. CDR3 nucleotide sequence: TGTGCCAGCAGCCTGACAGGGGACCCTAACTATGGCTACACCTTC. Amino acid sequence: CASSLTGDPNYGYTF.

The chain is built from TRBV11-2 and TRBJ1-4; 7 bases line up with TRBD1. Germline V gives CDR1 SGHAT, CDR2 FQNNGV. V lost 4 bases, J lost 15 bases, and 5 bases stayed unmatched. The CDR3 extends over 11 amino acids. The CDR3 DNA sequence: TGTGCCAGCAGCTCCCTTGGGACAGTGTTTTTT. It codes for CASSSLGTVFF.

The chain is built from TRBV6-2 or TRBV6-3 and TRBJ2-1; 7 bases align to TRBD2. The CDR3 has 16 amino acids. Germline lookup yields CDR1 MNHEY and CDR2 SVGEGT. V trimming: 5 bases; J trimming: 3 bases; junction bases outside the gene matches: 10. In DNA, the CDR3 is TGTGCCAGCAGTAAGATAGGACTAGATGACTACAATGAGCAGTTCTTC. It is translated as CASSKIGLDDYNEQFF.

The chain has TRBV30 and TRBJ1-5; a weak D match, TRBD1 (5 bases). The germline gives CDR1 GTSNPN, CDR2 SVGIG (reference sequence). CDR3 length: 13 amino acids. The V and J ends lost 5 bases and 0 bases respectively, with 8 bases between them. This chain's CDR3 is CAWGDVSNQPQHF. The CDR3 DNA is TGTGCCTGGGGGGACGTTAGCAATCAGCCCCAGCATTTT.

This clone turned up a few times. This chain's CDR3 is CASSSGLAGGLEQFF. For the CDR3, the DNA is TGTGCCAGCAGCTCCGGACTAGCGGGAGGGCTTGAGCAGTTCTTC. The chain recombines TRBV5-4 with TRBJ2-1; the match to TRBD2 covers 15 bases. Germline assignment: CDR1 SGHNT and CDR2 YYREEE (reference sequence). CDR3 length: 15 amino acids. V trimming: 3 bases; J trimming: 9 bases; junction bases outside the gene matches: 4.

The rearrangement links TRBV29-1 to TRBJ1-4, with 7 bases aligning to TRBD1. CDR3 length: 14 amino acids. CDR1 is SQVTM, CDR2 ANQGSEA, per germline. After removal of 5 bases from V and 1 base from J, the junction contained 4 bases not matched to a gene. The CDR3 here is CSVSHRGTNEKLFF. The CDR3 nucleotides are TGCAGCGTTTCTCACAGGGGAACTAATGAAAAACTGTTTTTT.

V usage is TRBV7-2 and J usage is TRBJ2-5; the match to TRBD1 covers 9 bases. Germline CDR1 is SGHTA and CDR2 is FQGNSA. The junction had 11 bases not matched to a gene; V was cut back by 5 bases and J by 4 bases. The CDR3 totals 16 residues. In DNA form, the CDR3 reads TGTGCCAGCAGCCCGTACAGGGGGCCCGGTTCAGAGACCCAGTACTTC. The encoded protein is CASSPYRGPGSETQYF.

CDR3 in amino acids: CASSHGGNTEAFF. CDR3 nucleotides: TGTGCCAGCAGTCACGGGGGAAACACTGAAGCTTTCTTT. The chain employs TRBV12-3 or TRBV12-4 and TRBJ1-1; the D gene is possibly TRBD1 (5 bases). CDR3 size: 13 residues. V was trimmed by 5 bases and J by 2 bases, leaving 9 bases between them.

The chain couples TRBV6-2 or TRBV6-3 to TRBJ1-1, with no clear D. This CDR3 has 14 residues. The germline gives CDR1 MNHEY, CDR2 SVGEGT. With 5 bases removed from V and 2 bases from J, the gap between germline ends came to 12 bases. CDR3 nucleotide sequence: TGTGCCAGCAGTCACACCGGACTCAACACTGAAGCTTTCTTT. Translation gives CASSHTGLNTEAFF.

J is TRBJ1-5 and V is TRBV30; D perhaps matches TRBD1 (6 bases). The CDR3 is made up of 15 amino acids. Germline V CDR1 and CDR2: GTSNPN, SVGIG (reference sequence). The germline V and J ends were trimmed by 0 bases and 4 bases, with 13 bases remaining between them. The DNA for the CDR3 is TGTGCCTGGAGTGTACCAGGGGTCGGTAATCAGCCCCAGCATTTT. Translating it yields CAWSVPGVGNQPQHF.

The chain has TRBV28 and TRBJ1-5; D unclear. Germline V gene data show CDR1 as MDHEN and CDR2 as SYDVKM. V was pared by 4 bases and J by 3 bases, with 16 bases between. The CDR3 extends over 16 amino acids. The CDR3 coding sequence is TGTGCCAGCAGTTCCCTGTCGATCGCAGACAATCAGCCCCAGCATTTT. Its translation: CASSSLSIADNQPQHF. Together with reference TRBV28 and TRBJ1-5, the CDR3 gives the full variable domain: DVKVTQSSRYLVKRTGEKVFLECVQDMDHENMFWYRQDPGLGLRLIYFSYDVKMKEKGDIPEGYSVSREKKERFSLILESASTNQTSMYLCASSSLSIADNQPQHFGDGTRLSIL.

This chain joins TRBV2 and TRBJ1-2; 7 bases are shared with TRBD1. J was trimmed by 6 bases and V by 5 bases; bases with no gene match: 6. There are 13 residues in the CDR3. In germline, CDR1 is SNHLY, CDR2 FYNNEI. CDR3: CASSYRTGNGYTF. CDR3 sequence (DNA): TGTGCCAGCAGTTACCGGACAGGAAATGGCTACACCTTC.

As for this clone: The same CDR3 is also encoded by other DNA sequences in this sample. The V gene is TRBV29-1, the J gene TRBJ2-2; a weak D match, TRBD2 (7 bases). The V gene lost 6 bases and the J gene lost 4 bases, with 21 bases spanning the gap. The CDR3 runs 16 residues. Germline lookup yields CDR1 SQVTM and CDR2 ANQGSEA. The CDR3 coding sequence is TGCAGCGTGGGGGGGCGGGGGCTCTTGGGCACCGGGGAGCTGTTTTTT. Translation gives CSVGGRGLLGTGELFF.

The rearrangement links TRBV6-2 or TRBV6-3 to TRBJ2-1; D unclear. In germline, CDR1 is MNHEY, CDR2 SVGEGT. Trimming cost V 2 bases and J 0 bases, with 11 bases left between them. The CDR3 is 16 residues long. The CDR3 DNA reads as TGTGCCAGCAGTTACCTTCGCCGCAGCTCCTACAATGAGCAGTTCTTC. The encoded protein is CASSYLRRSSYNEQFF.

This chain joins TRBV7-9 and TRBJ2-7, with TRBD1 matching over 10 bases. The germline V gene encodes CDR1 SEHNR and CDR2 FQNEAQ (reference sequence). The CDR3 is 15 amino acids. With V trimmed by 1 base and J by 4 bases, 4 bases remained unmatched. This CDR3 is CASSLVGTGDYEQYF. For the CDR3, the DNA is TGTGCCAGCAGCTTAGTGGGGACAGGGGATTACGAGCAGTACTTC.

The CDR3 nucleotides are TGCAGCGTTGAAGGGGGGCCCCCTTGGGCTTTCTTT. Translation: CSVEGGPPWAFF. The chain joins TRBV29-1 to TRBJ1-1; tentatively, D is TRBD1 (6 bases). Germline values: CDR1 SQVTM, CDR2 ANQGSEA. Trimming removed 1 base at V and 11 bases at J, with 14 bases between. This CDR3 is built from 12 residues.

This chain links TRBV29-1 with TRBJ2-3; D may be TRBD1 or TRBD2 (5 bases each). Looked up from germline, CDR1 is SQVTM and CDR2 is ANQGSEA. The ends were cut back, 6 bases at V and 6 bases at J, with 13 bases in the middle. CDR3 size: 12 residues. CDR3 sequence: CSVIPWGDTQYF. For the CDR3, the DNA is TGCAGCGTAATTCCATGGGGGGATACGCAGTATTTT.

The rearrangement joins TRBV9 to TRBJ1-3; D might be TRBD1 (5 bases). Germline CDR1 and CDR2: SGDLS and YYNGEE. Trimming took 1 base from V and 1 from J, leaving 6 bases between them. The CDR3 contains 14 residues. CDR3 region: CASSVTGSGNTIYF. CDR3 coding DNA: TGTGCCAGCAGCGTAACAGGTTCTGGAAACACCATATATTTT.

The chain uses TRBV7-2 and TRBJ2-7, with 7 bases identical to TRBD1. The V segment lost 5 bases and the J segment 2 bases; nucleotides outside the gene matches: 6. Germline V gene sequence: CDR1 SGHTA, CDR2 FQGNSA. This CDR3 has 14 amino acids. CDR3 sequence (DNA): TGTGCCAGCAGCAACCGACAGGGACCCTACGAGCAGTACTTC. Encoded protein: CASSNRQGPYEQYF.

This rearrangement joins TRBV30 to TRBJ1-6, with a possible D match to TRBD1 (5 bases). CDR1 and CDR2 from the germline V gene are GTSNPN and SVGIG (reference sequence). CDR3 length: 11 residues. V lost 2 bases to trimming and J lost 10 bases, with 6 bases between them. CDR3 protein: CAWSKGSPLHF. DNA of the CDR3: TGTGCCTGGAGTAAGGGGTCACCCCTCCACTTT.

This sequence joins TRBV5-6 and TRBJ2-1, with 9 positions matching TRBD1. Trimming took 4 bases from V and 5 from J; bases not matched to a gene: 10. The CDR3 is made up of 16 amino acids. Germline CDR1 SGHDT, CDR2 YYEEEE. The DNA of the CDR3 is TGTGCCAGCAGCGGGGGGACAGGGTCTGTGGACAATGAGCAGTTCTTC. Its protein is CASSGGTGSVDNEQFF.

The chain carries TRBV3-1 (or the pseudogene TRBV3-2) and TRBJ1-2; D remains unclear. The CDR3 consists of 13 residues. From germline, CDR1 is LGHDT and CDR2 YNNKEL (reference sequence). V lost 4 bases and J lost 1, with 7 bases in between. The CDR3 reads CASSLELNYGYTF. The CDR3 region has the DNA TGTGCCAGCAGCCTTGAACTTAACTATGGCTACACCTTC.

The chain carries TRBV5-4 and TRBJ2-5, with D perhaps matching TRBD1 (6 bases). Germline-derived CDR1 and CDR2 are SGHNT and YYREEE (reference sequence). Trimming pared 4 bases from V and 2 bases from J, leaving 18 bases between. The CDR3 is 16 amino acids. CDR3: CASSPNTGYPQETQYF. CDR3 sequence (DNA): TGTGCCAGCAGCCCTAACACAGGGTATCCTCAAGAGACCCAGTACTTC.

This clone was seen a single time. The chain recombines TRBV2 with TRBJ1-2, with a weak D call TRBD1 (5 bases). V lost 3 bases and J 4 bases, leaving 12 bases between the germline ends. Per the germline V gene, CDR1 is SNHLY and CDR2 is FYNNEI. CDR3 length: 14 residues. In nucleotides, the CDR3 is TGTGCCAGCAGTGACTCGGGGGTTGGCTATGGCTACACCTTC. Its translation is CASSDSGVGYGYTF.

In its sample, this clone was seen once. The chain carries TRBV10-3 and TRBJ2-3; 10 positions match TRBD2. CDR1 and CDR2 (germline): ENHRY, SYGVKD. CDR3 size: 17 residues. With V trimmed by 6 bases and J by 0 bases, 9 bases remained unmatched. CDR3 sequence: CAIRSGTSVTSTDTQYF. Written as DNA, the CDR3 is TGTGCCATCAGGTCCGGGACTAGCGTTACTAGCACAGATACGCAGTATTTT.

Concerning this clone: The sample holds other DNA sequences that translate to the same CDR3. V and J are TRBV6-5 and TRBJ1-6; D is possibly TRBD1 (5 bases). The CDR3 covers 14 residues. Germline-derived CDR1 and CDR2 are MNHEY and SVGAGI. V was cut by 3 bases and J by 7 bases, with 10 bases left in between. Written as DNA, the CDR3 is TGTGCCAGCAGTTATGTGGGGGGAAATTCACCCCTCCACTTT. It encodes CASSYVGGNSPLHF.

This chain connects TRBV5-1 to TRBJ2-1; D may be TRBD2 (6 bases). The V end lost 6 bases, the J end lost 8 bases, and 21 bases lay between the germline ends. Germline CDR1 reads SGHRS; CDR2 reads YFSETQ. This CDR3 has 15 residues. The CDR3 loop is CASTPFEEGMYEQFF. The DNA of the CDR3 is TGCGCCAGCACCCCGTTTGAGGAGGGTATGTATGAGCAGTTCTTC.

This sequence joins TRBV13 and TRBJ2-7; D is unclear. CDR1 PRHDT and CDR2 FYEKMQ come from the germline V gene (reference sequence). This CDR3 comprises 12 residues. V dropped 2 bases and J dropped 6 bases, with 8 bases sitting between them. Here the CDR3 DNA reads TGTGCCAGCAGCTTAAACCGGGCCGAGCAGTACTTC. It encodes CASSLNRAEQYF.

The genes are TRBV10-2 and TRBJ1-5; 10 bases align to TRBD1. Germline V gene data show CDR1 as WSHSY and CDR2 as SAAADI. V lost 0 bases, J lost 7 bases, and 3 bases stayed unmatched. CDR3 length: 15 residues. CDR3 sequence (DNA): TGCGCCAGCAGTGAGTCGCCGGACAGGGGGCAGCCCCAGCATTTT. Translating gives CASSESPDRGQPQHF.

This clone is a singleton in its sample. The genes are TRBV7-2 and TRBJ1-2; D gene uncertain. The CDR3 loop spans 15 amino acids. V was shortened by 1 base and J by 4 bases, with 13 bases between the two germline ends. Germline CDR1 is SGHTA and CDR2 is FQGNSA. CDR3 bases: TGTGCCAGCAGCTTAGGCCCAGGTCTGCTCTATGGCTACACCTTC. Translated, it gives CASSLGPGLLYGYTF.

The CDR3 reads CATSRDTSGRFAYEQYF. The CDR3 DNA is TGTGCCACCAGCAGAGACACTAGCGGGAGGTTCGCCTACGAGCAGTACTTC. The gene calls are TRBV15 and TRBJ2-7, with 12 bases lining up with TRBD2. From germline, CDR1 is LNHNV and CDR2 YYDKDF (reference sequence). This CDR3 region has 17 residues. With V trimmed by 0 bases and J by 2 bases, 5 bases remained unmatched.

The DNA for the CDR3 is TGTGCCAGTAGTATAGGTGGCAGCCAAGAGACCCAGTACTTC. Encoded protein: CASSIGGSQETQYF. V is TRBV19 and J is TRBJ2-5, with unresolved D. Trimming left V 1 base short and J 1 base short, with 7 bases between. This CDR3 comprises 14 residues. Per germline, CDR1 LNHDA and CDR2 SQIVND (reference sequence).